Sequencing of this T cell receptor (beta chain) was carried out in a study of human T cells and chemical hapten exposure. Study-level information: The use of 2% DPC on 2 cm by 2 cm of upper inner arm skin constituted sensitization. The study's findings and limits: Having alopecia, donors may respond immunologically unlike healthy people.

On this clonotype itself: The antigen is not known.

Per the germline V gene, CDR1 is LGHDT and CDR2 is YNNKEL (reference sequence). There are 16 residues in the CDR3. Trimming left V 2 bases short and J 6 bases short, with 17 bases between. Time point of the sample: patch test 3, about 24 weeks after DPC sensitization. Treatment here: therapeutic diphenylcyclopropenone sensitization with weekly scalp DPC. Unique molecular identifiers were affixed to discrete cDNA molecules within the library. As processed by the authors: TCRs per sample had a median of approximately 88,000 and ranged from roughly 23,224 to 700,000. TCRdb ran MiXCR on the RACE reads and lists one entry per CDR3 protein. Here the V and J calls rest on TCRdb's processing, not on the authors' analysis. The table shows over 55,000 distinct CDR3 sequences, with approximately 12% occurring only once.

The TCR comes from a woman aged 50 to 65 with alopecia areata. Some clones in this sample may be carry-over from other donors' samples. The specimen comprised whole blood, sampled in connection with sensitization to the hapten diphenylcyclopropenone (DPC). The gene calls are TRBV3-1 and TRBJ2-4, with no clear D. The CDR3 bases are TGTGCCAGCAGCCAACTTTCAGGCGGTGGCGGAAACATTCAGTACTTC. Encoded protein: CASSQLSGGGGNIQYF.